This note documents a single T cell receptor beta chain sequence. The data derive from a study of blood T cell repertoires in COVID-19. Across the study: Acute and convalescent COVID-19 samples came from the United States, Italy and Spain. Sample material is recorded as cDNA or gDNA derived from T cells, B-cell-depleted T cells, or PBMCs.

TCRdb's copy holds only in-frame clones and misses some; the assay was immunoSEQ multiplex PCR. The table includes about 130,000 clones, roughly three quarters detected once. There are 18 residues in the CDR3. J lost 2 bases, V lost 6 bases, and 12 bases had no gene match. Germline V gene sequence: CDR1 SNHLY, CDR2 FYNNEI. The origin of this receptor is a man aged 40-49 years with active or convalescent COVID-19. The sample taken for sequencing was peripheral blood. V gene TRBV2 combines with J gene TRBJ1-5, with 11 bases aligning to TRBD1. Here the CDR3 reads CASSLEDRGLKRNQPQHF. The DNA of the CDR3 is TGTGCCAGCAGCCTTGAGGACAGGGGGCTGAAGCGCAATCAGCCCCAGCATTTT.